This T cell receptor beta chain emerged from a study of neurological immune-mediated disorders. Each CDR3 protein gets one entry after TCRdb re-called the 5' RACE reads with MiXCR. This sample has approximately 100,000 distinct CDR3 sequences; roughly 4% occur once, and the top ten carry roughly 6.4%. The ends were cut back, 4 bases at V and 4 bases at J, with 12 bases in the middle. CDR1 and CDR2 from the germline V gene are SGHRS and YFSETQ. The CDR3 covers 15 residues. This clonotype was counted ten times or more. The sample consisted of PBMCs. The genes are TRBV5-1 and TRBJ2-6; no clear D. This clonotype was sampled from a woman in her late teens or twenties with multiple sclerosis. CDR3: CASSHEKWGANVLTF. CDR3 sequence (DNA): TGCGCCAGCAGCCATGAAAAATGGGGGGCCAACGTCCTGACTTTC.